A selection of T cell receptor beta chains follows, all from one sample in a study of T-cell reconstitution after alpha-beta-depleted transplantation in children. One entry per CDR3 protein results from TCRdb running MiXCR on the PCR reads. The table records hundreds of thousands of distinct CDR3 sequences, approximately 14% of them present only once. Sequencing used PBMCs, obtained before TCRalphabeta/CD19-depleted stem cell transplant. These receptors were obtained from a girl aged 2-10 years with congenital amegakaryocytic thrombocytopenia, due to receive a stem cell transplant. CDR3s include the opening cysteine and the closing phenylalanine or tryptophan. Each record gives: D gene, J gene, clone size, V gene, CDR3 protein, CDR3 DNA. A D gene is named only where the DNA matches it firmly. Not all rows give a size; the values are once, few, many and, for expanded clones, a class.

D gene: .
J gene: TRBJ2-5
clone size: many
V gene: TRBV12-3/TRBV12-4
CDR3 protein: CASTPFAGETQYF
CDR3 DNA: TGTGCCAGCACCCCATTCGCGGGGGAGACCCAGTACTTC

D gene: .
J gene: TRBJ1-5
clone size: many
V gene: TRBV12-3/TRBV12-4
CDR3 protein: CASSLISGGNQPQHF
CDR3 DNA: TGTGCCAGCAGTTTAATATCGGGAGGCAATCAGCCCCAGCATTTT

D gene: .
J gene: TRBJ2-5
clone size: few
V gene: TRBV5-1
CDR3 protein: CASARRSEETQYF
CDR3 DNA: TGCGCCAGCGCAAGGAGGTCAGAAGAGACCCAGTACTTC

D gene: .
J gene: TRBJ2-3
clone size: many
V gene: TRBV29-1
CDR3 protein: CSVGRGQESDTQYF
CDR3 DNA: TGCAGCGTCGGACGGGGCCAGGAGTCAGATACGCAGTATTTT

D gene: TRBD2
J gene: TRBJ2-3
clone size: few
V gene: TRBV28
CDR3 protein: CASSFPPGLAGVFTDTQYF
CDR3 DNA: TGTGCCAGCAGTTTCCCCCCGGGACTAGCGGGAGTGTTCACAGATACGCAGTATTTT

D gene: .
J gene: TRBJ2-1
clone size: many
V gene: TRBV20-1
CDR3 protein: CSAEVEVLAEQFF
CDR3 DNA: TGCAGCGCCGAGGTGGAGGTGCTCGCCGAGCAGTTCTTC

D gene: TRBD1
J gene: TRBJ2-3
clone size: few
V gene: TRBV3-1
CDR3 protein: CASTQEDRFGPPDTQYF
CDR3 DNA: TGTGCCAGCACCCAAGAGGACAGGTTCGGACCCCCAGATACGCAGTATTTT

D gene: .
J gene: TRBJ2-3
clone size: many
V gene: TRBV10-3
CDR3 protein: CATLWVDTQYF
CDR3 DNA: TGTGCCACCCTTTGGGTAGATACGCAGTATTTT

D gene: TRBD1
J gene: TRBJ1-6
clone size: many
V gene: TRBV20-1
CDR3 protein: CSAGPISDSQGINSPLHF
CDR3 DNA: TGCAGTGCTGGACCAATCTCCGATTCACAGGGGATTAATTCACCCCTCCACTTT

D gene: .
J gene: TRBJ2-5
clone size: many
V gene: TRBV12-3/TRBV12-4
CDR3 protein: CASGDTPKETQYF
CDR3 DNA: TGTGCCAGCGGGGACACTCCCAAAGAGACCCAGTACTTC

D gene: TRBD1
J gene: TRBJ1-5
clone size: many
V gene: TRBV20-1
CDR3 protein: CSAHHLGQLNQPQHF
CDR3 DNA: TGCAGTGCTCACCACTTGGGACAGCTCAATCAGCCCCAGCATTTT

D gene: .
J gene: TRBJ1-2
clone size: .
V gene: TRBV6-6
CDR3 protein: CASSYDGVGYTF
CDR3 DNA: TGTGCCAGCAGTTATGATGGGGTTGGCTACACCTTC

D gene: TRBD2
J gene: TRBJ2-3
clone size: many
V gene: TRBV11-2
CDR3 protein: CASSPSSGEGYGTDTQYF
CDR3 DNA: TGTGCCAGCAGCCCTTCTAGCGGGGAGGGTTACGGCACAGATACGCAGTATTTT

D gene: .
J gene: TRBJ2-2
clone size: few
V gene: TRBV24-1
CDR3 protein: CATSDGGRLRAGELFF
CDR3 DNA: TGTGCCACCAGTGATGGGGGGAGACTCCGGGCTGGGGAGCTGTTTTTT

D gene: .
J gene: TRBJ2-3
clone size: once
V gene: TRBV18
CDR3 protein: CASSCEDRSQQYF
CDR3 DNA: TGTGCCAGCTCCTGCGAGGATCGCTCGCAGCAGTATTTT

D gene: .
J gene: TRBJ2-2
clone size: many
V gene: TRBV29-1
CDR3 protein: CSVPRRDTGELFF
CDR3 DNA: TGCAGCGTTCCGAGGAGAGATACCGGGGAGCTGTTTTTT

D gene: .
J gene: TRBJ2-1
clone size: few
V gene: TRBV7-9
CDR3 protein: CASSLQDYYNEQFF
CDR3 DNA: TGTGCCAGCAGCTTACAGGACTACTACAATGAGCAGTTCTTC

D gene: .
J gene: TRBJ2-1
clone size: few
V gene: TRBV20-1
CDR3 protein: CSASGLAAYNEQFF
CDR3 DNA: TGCAGTGCTAGCGGTTTGGCGGCCTACAATGAGCAGTTCTTC